This passage covers 5 T cell receptor beta chains from one sample sequenced in a study of PD-1 blockade in classical Hodgkin lymphoma. Every patient was affected by relapse after autologous stem cell transplantation, while exposure to brentuximab vedotin was not uniform. Magnetic negative selection, applied to thawed PBMCs, was used to isolate the CD8+ T cells. The table came from immunoSEQ multiplex PCR; TCRdb's copy has only in-frame clones and leaves some out. The table lists more than 25,000 clones, 80% to 90% of them singletons. This specimen consisted of CD8+ T cells from blood, obtained at baseline. Receptors were obtained from a human donor with classical Hodgkin lymphoma.

The V gene is TRBV5-6, the J gene TRBJ2-3, with 11 positions matching TRBD2. Trimming at V came to 0 bases and at J to 4 bases, leaving 1 base not matched to a gene. The CDR3 totals 15 residues. Germline loops: CDR1 SGHDT, CDR2 YYEEEE. The CDR3 reads CASSLEGLAADTQYF. The CDR3, as DNA: TGTGCCAGCAGCTTGGAGGGACTAGCGGCAGATACGCAGTATTTT. The full variable domain, completed using reference TRBV5-6 and TRBJ2-3, is DAGVTQSPTHLIKTRGQQVTLRCSPKSGHDTVSWYQQALGQGPQFIFQYYEEEERQRGNFPDRFSGHQFPNYSSELNVNALLLGDSALYLCASSLEGLAADTQYFGPGTRLTVL.

This clone was picked up a small number of times. CDR3 sequence reads: CASATTAYSNQPQHF. The CDR3 DNA reads TGTGCCAGTGCTACGACAGCTTATAGCAATCAGCCCCAGCATTTT. This chain connects TRBV19 to TRBJ1-5; maybe TRBD1 (5 bases). Germline V CDR1 and CDR2: LNHDA, SQIVND (reference sequence). This CDR3 spans 15 amino acids. V shed 8 bases and J shed 0 bases, with 14 bases lying between them.

The CDR3: CASSEEQRSSYEQYF. In DNA form, the CDR3 reads TGTGCCAGCAGTGAAGAACAAAGGAGCTCCTACGAGCAGTACTTC. The chain is built from TRBV6-1 and TRBJ2-7, with D unresolved. With 1 base removed from V and 0 bases from J, the gap between germline ends came to 10 bases. This CDR3 spans 15 amino acids. Germline loops: CDR1 MNHNS, CDR2 SASEGT.

This clone was found once. The chain joins TRBV28 to TRBJ2-1, with 13 bases that match TRBD2. The ends lost 6 bases at V and 5 bases at J; junction bases unmatched: 7. The CDR3 consists of 16 residues. Germline V lookup: CDR1 MDHEN, CDR2 SYDVKM. The CDR3 region has the DNA TGTGCCAGCAGGACACTAGCGGGAGGGCCAAACAATGAGCAGTTCTTC. This encodes CASRTLAGGPNNEQFF.

V and J are TRBV28 and TRBJ2-1; tentative D call: TRBD2 (5 bases). Trimming left V 3 bases short and J 0 bases short, with 15 bases between. CDR3 length: 17 residues. The V gene's germline CDR1 is MDHEN and CDR2 SYDVKM. This CDR3 is CASSFPGRGSSYNEQFF. The CDR3 nucleotides are TGTGCCAGCAGTTTCCCCGGTCGAGGGAGCTCCTACAATGAGCAGTTCTTC. Full variable domain (rest looked up from reference TRBV28 and TRBJ2-1): DVKVTQSSRYLVKRTGEKVFLECVQDMDHENMFWYRQDPGLGLRLIYFSYDVKMKEKGDIPEGYSVSREKKERFSLILESASTNQTSMYLCASSFPGRGSSYNEQFFGPGTRLTVL.